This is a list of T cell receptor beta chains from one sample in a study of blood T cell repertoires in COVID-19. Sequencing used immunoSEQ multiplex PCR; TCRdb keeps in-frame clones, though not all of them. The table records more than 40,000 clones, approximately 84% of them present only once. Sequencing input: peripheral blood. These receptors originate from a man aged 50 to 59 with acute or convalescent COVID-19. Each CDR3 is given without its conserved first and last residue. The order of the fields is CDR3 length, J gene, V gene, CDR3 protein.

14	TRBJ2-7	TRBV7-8	ASSKLSQGTSYEQY
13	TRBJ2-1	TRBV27	ASNGGGAIYNEQF
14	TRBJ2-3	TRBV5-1	ASSSSLAGEGDTQY
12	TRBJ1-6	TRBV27	ASSEGTGSSPLH
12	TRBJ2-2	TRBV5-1	ASSSGQDTGELF
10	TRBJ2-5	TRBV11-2	ASSPFEGTQY
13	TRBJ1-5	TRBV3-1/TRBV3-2	ASSQGQGGNQPQH
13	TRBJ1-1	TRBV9	ASSANLNRNTEAF
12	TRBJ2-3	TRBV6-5	ASSFSGTTDTQY
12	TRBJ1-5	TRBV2	ASRTGFSNQPQH
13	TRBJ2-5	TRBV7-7	ASSFIGGSQETQY
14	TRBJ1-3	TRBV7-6	ASSLMPRAAGNTIY
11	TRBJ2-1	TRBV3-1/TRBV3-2	ASSFHRGNEQF
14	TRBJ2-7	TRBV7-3	ASSSVRSGLPYEQY
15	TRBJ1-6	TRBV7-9	ASSLAWDREKNSPLH
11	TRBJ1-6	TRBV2	AGRGQYNSPLH
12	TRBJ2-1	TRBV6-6	ASSLDRERNEQF
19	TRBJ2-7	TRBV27	ASSFFSWCTGDKKSSYEQY
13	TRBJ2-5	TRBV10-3	AISESRGGKADQY
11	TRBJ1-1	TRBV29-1	SVSDSPSAEAF
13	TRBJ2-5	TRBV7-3	ASSLNPSGAETQY
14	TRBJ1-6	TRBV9	ASSVAPSPADSPLH
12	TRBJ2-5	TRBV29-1	SVESIAGTETQY
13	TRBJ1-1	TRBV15	ATSRTGALNTEAF
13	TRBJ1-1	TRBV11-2	ASSASRGDHTEAF
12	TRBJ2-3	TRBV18	ASSSGLYTDTQY
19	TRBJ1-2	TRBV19	ASSIPGQPVPLISQENGYT
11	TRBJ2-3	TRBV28	ASSFSSRDTQY
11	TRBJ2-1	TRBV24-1	ATSEYDWNEQF
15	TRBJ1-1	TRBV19	ASSTSLGHRKNTEAF
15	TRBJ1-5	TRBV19	ASSAYVQGALNQPQH
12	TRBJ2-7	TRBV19	ASSQLAGALEQY
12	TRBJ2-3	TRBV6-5	ASVGLAGADTQY
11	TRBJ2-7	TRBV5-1	ASSEGSSGEQY
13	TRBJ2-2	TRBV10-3	AISDRGAPTGELF
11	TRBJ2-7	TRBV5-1	ASSLGQLSEQY
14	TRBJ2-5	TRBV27	ASSLSRGQGTETQY
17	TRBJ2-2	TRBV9	ASSVVGGATTANTGELF
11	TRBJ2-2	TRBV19	ASSGINTGELF
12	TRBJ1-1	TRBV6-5	ASSRGLENTEAF
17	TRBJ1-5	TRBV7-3	ASSSCGEKRWDSNQPQH
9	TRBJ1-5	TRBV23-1	ASSGNQPQH
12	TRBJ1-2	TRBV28	ASSEGQRVYGYT
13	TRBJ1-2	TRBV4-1	ASSQDTGGLTGYT
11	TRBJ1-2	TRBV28	ASNREGDYGYT
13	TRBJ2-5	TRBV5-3	ARSPRDRGRETQY
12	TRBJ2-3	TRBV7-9	ASSFGQGVDTQY
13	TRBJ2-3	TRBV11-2	ASSPRTSGLDTQY
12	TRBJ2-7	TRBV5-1	ASSLVDRGYEQY
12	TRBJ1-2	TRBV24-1	ATSDPDRGWGYT
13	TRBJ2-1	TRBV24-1	ATSDVEAGDNEQF
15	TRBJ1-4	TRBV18	ASSPRLQGATNEKLF
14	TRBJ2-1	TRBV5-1	ASSLEVSGSKDEQF
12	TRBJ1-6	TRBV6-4	ASSENRAQSPLH